Presented here are 8 T cell receptor beta chains from one specimen sequenced in a study of T cell changes during pregnancy in multiple sclerosis. Assay: immunoSEQ multiplex PCR; the TCRdb copy retains only in-frame clones and omits some. The top ten hold roughly 0.66% of the sample, which has tens of thousands of clones, approximately 90% seen once. Sequences were derived from CD4+ T cells from peripheral blood mononuclear cells, sampled in the second trimester of pregnancy. Source of these receptors: a female donor in good health, enrolled as a control in a pregnancy study.

The chain is built from TRBV6-5 and TRBJ1-2; 8 bases are a match to TRBD1. Germline V CDR1 and CDR2: MNHEY, SVGAGI. J lost 2 bases, V lost 5 bases, and 4 bases had no gene match. CDR3 length equals 14 residues. CDR3 protein: CASSVRDRNYGYTF. The CDR3 DNA reads TGTGCCAGCAGTGTCCGGGACAGGAACTATGGCTACACCTTC.

The chain is built from TRBV18 and TRBJ2-1, with 8 bases aligning to TRBD1. Germline lookup yields CDR1 KGHSH and CDR2 LQKENI. The CDR3 runs to 16 residues. Trimming cost V 3 bases and J 1 base; bases outside gene matches: 5. CDR3 sequence reads: CASSPTGVRSYNEQFF. Here the CDR3 DNA reads TGTGCCAGCTCACCGACAGGGGTGAGGTCCTACAATGAGCAGTTCTTC.

V usage is TRBV7-3 and J usage is TRBJ2-1; 10 bases match TRBD2. The CDR3 totals 16 residues. With 5 bases clipped from V and 3 bases from J, the junction kept 7 bases outside the gene matches. Germline V lookup: CDR1 SGHTA, CDR2 FQGTGA. In DNA form, the CDR3 reads TGTGCCAGCAGCCTCTATACTAGCGGGATCTACAATGAGCAGTTCTTC. Translation: CASSLYTSGIYNEQFF.

The V gene is TRBV5-1, the J gene TRBJ1-2; D might be TRBD1 (5 bases). Trimming stripped 4 bases from V and 4 bases from J, with 14 bases between. This CDR3 contains 14 residues. Germline lookup yields CDR1 SGHRS and CDR2 YFSETQ. Here the CDR3 DNA reads TGCGCCAGCAGCGCAGACAGAGTCACCTATGGCTACACCTTC. This gives the protein CASSADRVTYGYTF.

The chain has TRBV5-4 and TRBJ1-1; a weak D match, TRBD1 (6 bases). V was cut by 0 bases and J by 5 bases, with 8 bases left in between. Germline V gene sequence: CDR1 SGHNT, CDR2 YYREEE (reference sequence). This CDR3 is built from 13 residues. The CDR3 here is CASSLGGTTEAFF. The CDR3 DNA sequence: TGTGCCAGCAGCTTGGGGGGGACAACTGAAGCTTTCTTT.

This chain links TRBV6-6 with TRBJ1-2; 8 bases fit TRBD1. In germline, CDR1 is MNHNY, CDR2 SVGAGI (reference sequence). The V segment lost 6 bases and the J segment 5 bases; nucleotides outside the gene matches: 5. This CDR3 comprises 13 residues. CDR3 region: CASSTGQAYGYTF. CDR3 coding DNA: TGTGCCAGCAGCACGGGACAGGCTTATGGCTACACCTTC.

Sample share makes this clone medium-sized. The chain couples TRBV6-6 to TRBJ1-2; 9 bases agree with TRBD1. The V and J ends lost 6 bases and 6 bases, in that order; junction bases with no gene match: 14. The CDR3 is 16 residues long. The germline V gene has CDR1 MNHNY and CDR2 SVGAGI (reference sequence). CDR3 DNA sequence: TGTGCCAGCAGCTCACCCGGGACAGGGATTTTCAATGGCTACACCTTC. As protein: CASSSPGTGIFNGYTF.

The chain links TRBV7-3 to TRBJ2-3, with TRBD2 matching 7 bases. With 3 bases clipped from V and 1 base from J, the junction kept 4 bases outside the gene matches. The germline V gene encodes CDR1 SGHTA and CDR2 FQGTGA. This CDR3 contains 15 residues. The DNA for the CDR3 is TGTGCCAGCAGCTTCCAGCGGGGTCGCACAGATACGCAGTATTTT. It encodes CASSFQRGRTDTQYF.